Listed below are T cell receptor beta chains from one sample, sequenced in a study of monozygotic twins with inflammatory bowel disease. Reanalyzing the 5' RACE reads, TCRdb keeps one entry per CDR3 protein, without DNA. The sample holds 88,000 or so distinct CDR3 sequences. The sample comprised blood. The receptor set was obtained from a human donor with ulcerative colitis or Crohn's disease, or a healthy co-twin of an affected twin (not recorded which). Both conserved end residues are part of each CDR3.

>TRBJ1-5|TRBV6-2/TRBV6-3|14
CASSWQGGNQPQHF
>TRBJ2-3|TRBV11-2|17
CASSLGTSGGLTDTQYF
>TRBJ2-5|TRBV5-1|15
CASSYGQGFQETQYF
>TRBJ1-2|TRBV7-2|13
CASSLIRNYGYTF
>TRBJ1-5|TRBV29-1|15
CSVLAWTGGNQPQHF
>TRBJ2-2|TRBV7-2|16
CASSQGTAVNTGELFF
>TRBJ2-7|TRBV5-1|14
CASSWDRGDYEQYF
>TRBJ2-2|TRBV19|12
CASKQVTGELFF
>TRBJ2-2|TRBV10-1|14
CASRSGGNTGELFF
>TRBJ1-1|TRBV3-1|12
CASSPLSGIAFF
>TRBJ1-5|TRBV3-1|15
CASSLGQGRNQPQHF
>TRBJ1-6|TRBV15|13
CATSRGQNSPLHF
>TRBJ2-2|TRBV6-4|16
CASSAQGTSNTGELFF
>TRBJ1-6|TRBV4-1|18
CASSHLDMGLSGNSPLHF
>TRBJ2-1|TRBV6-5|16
CASSYRDRGRPNEQFF
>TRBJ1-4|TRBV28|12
CASSKDGEKLIF
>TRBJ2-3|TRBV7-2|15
CASSEGQDHTDTQYF
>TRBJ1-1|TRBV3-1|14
CASSFKGVGTEAFF
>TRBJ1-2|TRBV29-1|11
CSVGGLHGYTF
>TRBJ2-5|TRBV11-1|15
CASRGGAATQETQYF
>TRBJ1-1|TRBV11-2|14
CASSLDWQGAEAFF
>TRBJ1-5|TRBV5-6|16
CASSDYAGQGNQPQHF
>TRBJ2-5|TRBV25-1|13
CASSERILETQYF
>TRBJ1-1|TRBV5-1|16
CASIPRPGARNTEAFF
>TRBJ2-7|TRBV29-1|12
CSGGQGPHEQYF
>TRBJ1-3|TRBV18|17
CASSQGGRGISGNTIYF
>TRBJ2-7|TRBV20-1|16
CSARAQVSGRRYEQYF
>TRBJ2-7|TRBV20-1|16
CSASLLAGGTSYEQYF